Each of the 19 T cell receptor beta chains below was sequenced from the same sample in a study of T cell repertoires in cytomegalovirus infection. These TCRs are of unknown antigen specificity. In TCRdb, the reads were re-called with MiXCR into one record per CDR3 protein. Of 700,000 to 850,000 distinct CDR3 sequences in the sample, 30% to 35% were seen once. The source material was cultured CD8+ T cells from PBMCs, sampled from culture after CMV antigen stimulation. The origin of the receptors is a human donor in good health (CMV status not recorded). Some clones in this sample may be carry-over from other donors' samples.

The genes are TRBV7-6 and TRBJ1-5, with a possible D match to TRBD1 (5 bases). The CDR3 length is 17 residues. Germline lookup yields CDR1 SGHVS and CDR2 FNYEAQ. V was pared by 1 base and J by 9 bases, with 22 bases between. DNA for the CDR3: TGTGCCAGCAGCTTAGATGCCCGGTCGGTGGGGGATCGGCCCCAGCATTTT. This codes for CASSLDARSVGDRPQHF.

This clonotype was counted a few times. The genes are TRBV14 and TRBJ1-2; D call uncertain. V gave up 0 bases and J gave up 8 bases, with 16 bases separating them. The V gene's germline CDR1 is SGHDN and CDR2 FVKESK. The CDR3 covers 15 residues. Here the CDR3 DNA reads TGTGCCAGCAGCCAAGATAGGACCCCTGAGACGGGCTACACCTTC. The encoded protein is CASSQDRTPETGYTF.

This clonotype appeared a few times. CDR3 sequence reads: CASSEYMGQGGETQYF. The CDR3 coding sequence is TGTGCCAGCAGTGAATATATGGGACAGGGAGGAGAGACCCAGTACTTC. The chain combines TRBV6-1 with TRBJ2-5; 9 positions agree with TRBD1. This CDR3 contains 16 residues. CDR1 is MNHNS, CDR2 SASEGT, per germline. J was trimmed by 4 bases and V by 2 bases; bases with no gene match: 8.

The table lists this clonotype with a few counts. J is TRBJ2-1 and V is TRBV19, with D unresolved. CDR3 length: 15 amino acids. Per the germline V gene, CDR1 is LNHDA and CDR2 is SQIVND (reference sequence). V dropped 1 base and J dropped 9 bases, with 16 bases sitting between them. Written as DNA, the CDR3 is TGTGCCAGTAGTATAGTTTTCAGTGGTGGGCTTGAGCAGTTCTTC. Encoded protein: CASSIVFSGGLEQFF.

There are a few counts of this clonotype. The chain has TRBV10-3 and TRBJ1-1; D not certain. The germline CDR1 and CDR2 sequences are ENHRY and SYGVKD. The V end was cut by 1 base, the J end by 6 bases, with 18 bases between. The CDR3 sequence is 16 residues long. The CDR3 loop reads CAISEFRQAGVAEAFF. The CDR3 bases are TGTGCCATCAGTGAGTTTCGCCAGGCGGGAGTTGCTGAAGCTTTCTTT.

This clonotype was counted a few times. CDR3 residues: CASSETSLGGNEQFF. CDR3 bases: TGTGCCAGCAGTGAAACATCCCTAGGGGGCAATGAGCAGTTCTTC. This chain links TRBV2 with TRBJ2-1, with a weak D call TRBD1 (6 bases). The germline CDR1 and CDR2 sequences are SNHLY and FYNNEI. V was shortened by 2 bases and J by 6 bases, with 14 bases between the two germline ends. CDR3 length equals 15 residues.

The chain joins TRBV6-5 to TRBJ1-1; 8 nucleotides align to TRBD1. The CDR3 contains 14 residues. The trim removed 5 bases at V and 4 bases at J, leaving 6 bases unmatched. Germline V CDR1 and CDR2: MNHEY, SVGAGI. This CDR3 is CASSETGVRTEAFF. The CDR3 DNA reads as TGTGCCAGCAGTGAGACAGGGGTTCGCACTGAAGCTTTCTTT.

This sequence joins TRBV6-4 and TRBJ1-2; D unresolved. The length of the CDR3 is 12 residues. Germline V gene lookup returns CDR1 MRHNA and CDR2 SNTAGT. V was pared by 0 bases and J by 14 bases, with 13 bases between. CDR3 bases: TGTGCCAGCAGTGACTCGGGCGACCTGGTTACCTTC. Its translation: CASSDSGDLVTF.

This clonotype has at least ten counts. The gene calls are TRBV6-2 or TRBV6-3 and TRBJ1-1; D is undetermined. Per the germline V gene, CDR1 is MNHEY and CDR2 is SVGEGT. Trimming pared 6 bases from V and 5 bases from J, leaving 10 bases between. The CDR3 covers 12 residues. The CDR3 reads CASRNPGTEAFF. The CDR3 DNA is TGTGCCAGCAGGAACCCGGGTACTGAAGCTTTCTTT.

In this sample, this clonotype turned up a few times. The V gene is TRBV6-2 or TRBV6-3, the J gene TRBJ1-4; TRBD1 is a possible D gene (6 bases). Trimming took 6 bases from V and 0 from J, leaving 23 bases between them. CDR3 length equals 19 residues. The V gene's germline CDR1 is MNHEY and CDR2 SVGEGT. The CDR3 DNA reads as TGTGCCAGCAGGAACGAGGACAGACTCTACTTTTCAACTAATGAAAAACTGTTTTTT. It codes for CASRNEDRLYFSTNEKLFF.

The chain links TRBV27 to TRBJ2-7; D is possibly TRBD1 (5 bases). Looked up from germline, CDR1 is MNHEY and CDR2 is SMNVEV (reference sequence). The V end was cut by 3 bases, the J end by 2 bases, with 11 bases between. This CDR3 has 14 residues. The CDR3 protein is CASSFGRGPYEQYV. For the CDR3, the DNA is TGTGCCAGCAGTTTTGGTAGGGGCCCCTACGAGCAGTACGTC.

The chain's CDR3 is CASSYLKGGLDTQYF. The CDR3 region has the DNA TGTGCCAGCAGTTACTTAAAAGGGGGGTTAGATACGCAGTATTTT. The chain uses TRBV6-2 or TRBV6-3 and TRBJ2-3; D possibly matches TRBD1 or TRBD2 (6 bases each). This CDR3 region has 15 residues. Deletions cut 1 base from V and 5 bases from J, with 13 bases between. CDR1 and CDR2 from the germline V gene are MNHEY and SVGEGT.

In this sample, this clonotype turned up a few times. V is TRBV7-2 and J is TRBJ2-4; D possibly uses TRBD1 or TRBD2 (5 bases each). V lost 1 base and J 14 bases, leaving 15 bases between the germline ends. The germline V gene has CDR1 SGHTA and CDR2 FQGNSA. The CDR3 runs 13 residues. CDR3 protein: CASSLGGTPEKYF. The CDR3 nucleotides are TGTGCCAGCAGCTTAGGTGGGACGCCAGAAAAGTACTTC.

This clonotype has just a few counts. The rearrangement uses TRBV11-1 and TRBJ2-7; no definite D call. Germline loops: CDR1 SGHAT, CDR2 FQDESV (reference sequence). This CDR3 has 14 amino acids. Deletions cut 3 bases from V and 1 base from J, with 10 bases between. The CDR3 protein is CASSFETMSYEQYF. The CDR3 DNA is TGTGCCAGCAGCTTCGAAACAATGTCCTACGAGCAGTACTTC.

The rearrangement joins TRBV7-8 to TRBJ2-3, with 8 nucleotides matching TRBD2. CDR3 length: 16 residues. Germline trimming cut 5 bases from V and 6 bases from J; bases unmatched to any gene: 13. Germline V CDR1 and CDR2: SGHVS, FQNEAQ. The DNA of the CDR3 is TGTGCCAGCAGCCCGGGGACGGGGGGGGGATGGGATACGCAGTATTTT. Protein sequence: CASSPGTGGGWDTQYF.

The CDR3 protein is CASRDSDRPTEAFF. The CDR3 nucleotides are TGTGCCAGCAGAGATTCTGACAGGCCCACTGAAGCTTTCTTT. The rearrangement uses TRBV7-9 and TRBJ1-1; TRBD1 might be the D (6 bases). CDR1 is SEHNR and CDR2 is FQNEAQ in the germline V gene (reference sequence). This CDR3 comprises 14 residues. V lost 6 bases to trimming and J lost 4 bases, with 15 bases between them.

The CDR3 coding sequence is TGCGCCAGCAGCCAAGAAATACAGAGGGAGTATTCACCCCTCCACTTT. Translated: CASSQEIQREYSPLHF. The rearrangement joins TRBV4-3 to TRBJ1-6; D unclear. V was cut by 0 bases and J by 8 bases, with 14 bases left in between. The CDR3 runs to 16 residues. Germline V CDR1 and CDR2: LGHNA, YSLEER.

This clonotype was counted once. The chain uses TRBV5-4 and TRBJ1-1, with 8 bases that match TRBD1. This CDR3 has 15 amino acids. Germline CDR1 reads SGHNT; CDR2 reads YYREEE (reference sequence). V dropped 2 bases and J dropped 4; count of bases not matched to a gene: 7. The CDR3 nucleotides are TGTGCCAGCAGCTTAACACAGGGGGTCGGCACTGAAGCTTTCTTT. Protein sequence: CASSLTQGVGTEAFF.

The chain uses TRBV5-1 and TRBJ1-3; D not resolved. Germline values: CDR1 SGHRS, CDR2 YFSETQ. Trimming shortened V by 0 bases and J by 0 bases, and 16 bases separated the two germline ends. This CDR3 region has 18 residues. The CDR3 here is CASSLAGHHDFSGNTIYF. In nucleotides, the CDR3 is TGCGCCAGCAGCTTGGCCGGTCATCACGATTTCTCTGGAAACACCATATATTTT.